This paragraph reports one TCR beta chain. Its antigen is currently not known. Nothing much larger sits one base from this clone, and base qualities are not available. The sample comes from a study of glioma-infiltrating T cells after dendritic cell vaccination listed by TCRdb under 2016. Looking at the study overall: The cohort included about 15 glioblastoma patients drawn from Phase I and II dendritic cell vaccination trials, of whom 9 were newly diagnosed and 6 had recurrent disease. Patients received autologous tumor lysate-pulsed dendritic cell vaccination between about 2003 and 2013. To make the vaccine, monocyte-derived dendritic cells were cultured for approximately 7 days with IL-4 and GM-CSF and then pulsed overnight with autologous tumor lysate. Three intradermal dendritic cell vaccine injections were administered to patients at biweekly intervals in the arm below the axilla. Deep sequencing of TCR beta CDR3 regions was used to quantify tumor-infiltrating lymphocyte content and compare tumor and blood repertoires in dendritic cell-vaccinated glioblastoma patients. Survival after dendritic cell vaccination was correlated with TCR sequencing metrics, such as TIL content and the overlap between tumor and blood repertoires. Beyond this particular receptor, the publication reports: The three-group TCR overlap response model was characterized as speculative, and prospective validation of the model was stated to be required. TCR clonality showed no direct relationship with survival, which suggests that a diverse polyclonal response may matter. The cohort was small and heterogeneous, and full blood and tumor sets were available for few patients, with initial-recurrent tumor pairs available for even fewer patients. After dendritic cell vaccination, a higher estimated pretreatment TIL content predicted longer time to progression and overall survival.

The cysteine opens and the phenylalanine closes a CDR3 of 13 amino acids. The retained sequence is limited to the CDR3, 39 bases, with the frame set at the first base. V gives up 4 bases and J gives up 7 bases, and the segment between their germline ends measures 16 bases. CDR1 SQVTM and CDR2 ANQGSEA are derived from the germline V gene. The immunoSEQ assay amplified TCRB CDR3 regions from roughly 2 micrograms of genomic DNA, or from all available DNA when less than that amount was available. Multiplex PCR used 60 forward primers for TCR V beta segments and 13 reverse primers for J beta segments. To estimate reads per starting template, synthetic control templates were spiked into each sample at limiting dilution. The Illumina HiSeq System generated sequencing reads of 87 bp. Regarding the original processing steps: To remove PCR and sequencing errors, closely related sequences were merged with a nearest neighbor algorithm. TCR overlap was measured as the percentage of unique tumor TCR beta sequences that were also present in the peripheral blood of the same patient. TCRdb carries this immuneACCESS record with in-frame sequences only. Its versions omit some clonotypes, under half of them owing to an unresolved V gene in the studies checked, with the rest unexplained. D and trimming were read from the DNA, whereas the V and J calls and clone size are those reported in that table. In all, the sample holds 20,000 to 25,000 clones, and about four fifths of those were seen once. The ten largest account for under 40% of the sample.

Selection of patients required sufficient residual fresh-frozen tumor tissue and over two years of available survival data. None of the glioblastoma patients carried an isocitrate dehydrogenase mutation, although molecular status otherwise varied. PBMC collection took place before vaccination, two weeks after the third vaccination, and at tumor progression if progression occurred. The Qiagen DNeasy Blood extraction Kit was used to extract genomic DNA. The clonotype originates from a human donor with glioblastoma. The material sequenced was blood, taken before dendritic cell vaccination. The V and J genes are TRBV29-1 and TRBJ1-2; a confident D gene designation cannot be given. The nucleotides read TGCAGCGTTGGTCTCCATACCCTCGGTGGCTACACCTTC. It encodes CSVGLHTLGGYTF.